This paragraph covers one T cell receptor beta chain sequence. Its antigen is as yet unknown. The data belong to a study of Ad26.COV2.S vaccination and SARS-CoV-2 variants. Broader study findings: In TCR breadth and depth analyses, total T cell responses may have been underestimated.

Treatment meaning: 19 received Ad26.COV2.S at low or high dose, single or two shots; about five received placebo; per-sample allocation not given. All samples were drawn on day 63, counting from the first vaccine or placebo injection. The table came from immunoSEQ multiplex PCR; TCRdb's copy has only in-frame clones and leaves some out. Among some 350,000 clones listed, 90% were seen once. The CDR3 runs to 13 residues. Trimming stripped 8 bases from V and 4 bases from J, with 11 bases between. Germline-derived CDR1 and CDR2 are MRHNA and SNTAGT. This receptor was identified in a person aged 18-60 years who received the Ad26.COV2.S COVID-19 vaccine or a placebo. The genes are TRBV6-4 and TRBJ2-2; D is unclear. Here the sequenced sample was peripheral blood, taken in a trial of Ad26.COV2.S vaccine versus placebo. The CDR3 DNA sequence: TGTGCCAGCTCGCCAAGTAGCACCGGGGAGCTGTTTTTT. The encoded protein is CASSPSSTGELFF.